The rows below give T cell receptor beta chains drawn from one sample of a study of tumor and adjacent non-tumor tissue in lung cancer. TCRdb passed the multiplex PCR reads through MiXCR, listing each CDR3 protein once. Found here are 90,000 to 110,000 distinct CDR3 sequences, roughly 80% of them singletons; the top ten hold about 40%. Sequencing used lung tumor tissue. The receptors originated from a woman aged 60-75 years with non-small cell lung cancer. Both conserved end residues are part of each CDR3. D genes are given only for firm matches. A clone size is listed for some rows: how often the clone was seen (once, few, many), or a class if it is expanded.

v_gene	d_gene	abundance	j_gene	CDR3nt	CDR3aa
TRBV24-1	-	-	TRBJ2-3	TGTGCCACCAGTCTGGACGGTCAGGATACGCAGTATTTT	CATSLDGQDTQYF
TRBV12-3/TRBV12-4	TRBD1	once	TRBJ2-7	TGTGCCAGCAATCCAGGACAGGGTTTCTACGAGCAGTACTTC	CASNPGQGFYEQYF
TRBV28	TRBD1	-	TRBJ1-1	TGTGCCAGCAGTAGCCACAGGGGCGGGGACACTGAAGCTTTCTTT	CASSSHRGGDTEAFF
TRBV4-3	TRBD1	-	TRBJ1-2	TGTGCCAGCAGCCAAACAGCTATGACAGGGCAATATGACTACACCTTC	CASSQTAMTGQYDYTF
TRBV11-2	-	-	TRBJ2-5	TGTGCCAGCAGCTCCGGACTAAAAGAGACCCAGCACTTC	CASSSGLKETQHF
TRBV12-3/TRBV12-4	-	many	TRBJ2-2	TGTGCCAGCAGTTTTCGGGCAGGACCCACCGGGGAGCTGTTTTTT	CASSFRAGPTGELFF
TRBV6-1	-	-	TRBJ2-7	TGTGCCAGCAGCGGCAAGGGAGGTGCTTACGAGGAGTACTTC	CASSGKGGAYEEYF
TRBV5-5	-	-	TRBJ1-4	TGTGCCAGCAGCTTGGAAGGAAAACTTAATGAAAAACTGTTTTTT	CASSLEGKLNEKLFF
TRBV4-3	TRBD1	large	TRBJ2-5	TGCGCCAGCAGCCAAGAGGCCCCGGGACAGGAGACCCAGTACTTC	CASSQEAPGQETQYF
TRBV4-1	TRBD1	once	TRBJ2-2	TGCGTCAGCAGCCGCGTAAGTGCGGGGAAGATGGACAGGGAGCCGTTTTTT	CVSSRVSAGKMDREPFF
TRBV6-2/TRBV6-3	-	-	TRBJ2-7	TGTATCAGCAGTCCCACAGTGGATGAGCAGTACTTC	CISSPTVDEQYF
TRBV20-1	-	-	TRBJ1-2	TGCTGTGCTACTCCTACCTACTATGGCTACACCTTC	CCATPTYYGYTF
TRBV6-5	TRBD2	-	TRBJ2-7	TGTGCCGGCAGTTACCGAGCGGGGGGCTCGGGGGAGCAATACTTC	CAGSYRAGGSGEQYF
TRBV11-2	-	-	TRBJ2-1	TGTCTCAGCAGCTGGGGGGTGGCAACAGACAATGAGCAGTTCTTC	CLSSWGVATDNEQFF
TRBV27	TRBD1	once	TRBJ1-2	TGTGCCAGCAGTTTATTTCGGGACAGCTTGGGAGGCTACACCTTC	CASSLFRDSLGGYTF
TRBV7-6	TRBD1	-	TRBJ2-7	TGTGCCAGCAGCGACCCAAGACAGGGGGCCTCCTACGAGCAGTATTTC	CASSDPRQGASYEQYF
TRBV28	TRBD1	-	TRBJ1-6	TGTGCCAGCAGTTTAGTAGGACAGGGGTGGAGTGTCCTCCACTTT	CASSLVGQGWSVLHF
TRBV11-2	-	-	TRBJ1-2	TGTGCCAGTAGCTTAGATTGGACATGGGATGAAGGTTACACCTTC	CASSLDWTWDEGYTF
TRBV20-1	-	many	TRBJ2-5	TGCAGTGCTAGAGATGCAGGGTCAGAGACCCAGTACTTC	CSARDAGSETQYF
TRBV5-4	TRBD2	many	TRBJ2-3	TGTGCCAGCAGCGTGGGACTAGCGGGGGGAGGTAGAGATACGCAGTATTTT	CASSVGLAGGGRDTQYF
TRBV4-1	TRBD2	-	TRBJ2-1	TGCGCCAGCAGCCGCCCACCTAGCGGGGGGGCCAATGAGCTGTTCTTC	CASSRPPSGGANELFF
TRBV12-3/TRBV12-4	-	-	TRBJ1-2	TGTGCCAGCAGTCCCCCGGGGAGGAACTGTGGCTACACCTTC	CASSPPGRNCGYTF
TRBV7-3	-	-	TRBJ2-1	TGTGACAGCAGCTTAGCGGTGACTAGCAATGAGCAGTTCTTC	CDSSLAVTSNEQFF
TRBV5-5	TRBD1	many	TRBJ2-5	TGTGCCAGCAGCTTTCGGACAGGATCGCAAGAGACCCAGTACTTC	CASSFRTGSQETQYF
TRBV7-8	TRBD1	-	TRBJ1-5	TGTGCCAGCAGCACCCGCAAGGACAGGGATAGCAATCAGCCCCAGCATTTT	CASSTRKDRDSNQPQHF